This T cell receptor (beta chain) originates from a study of blood T cell repertoires in COVID-19. The overall study: PBMCs, B-cell-depleted T cells, or T cells provided the cDNA or gDNA that made up the material.

Between the trimmed V and J ends, which lost 3 bases and 4 bases, there was a span of 10 bases. CDR3 length equals 13 residues. Germline CDR1 reads LGHDT; CDR2 reads YNNKEL (reference sequence). Data came from immunoSEQ multiplex PCR; TCRdb stores just in-frame clones and leaves some out. The sample consists of about 330,000 clones, 88% of them appearing once. A single count supports this clone. This chain uses TRBV3-1 (or the pseudogene TRBV3-2) with TRBJ2-7; D perhaps matches TRBD1 (6 bases). What was sequenced was PBMCs or T cells enriched from blood (not recorded which). This receptor was obtained from a man aged 25-45 years who had recovered from COVID-19. The CDR3 region is CASSHGRGYEQYF. CDR3 coding DNA: TGTGCCAGCAGCCACGGCAGGGGTTACGAGCAGTACTTC.